These T cell receptor beta chains were read from a single sample in a study of PD-L1 blockade in urothelial cancer. The repertoire was sequenced with immunoSEQ multiplex PCR; TCRdb's copy has only in-frame clones and lacks some. This sample has more than 55,000 clones, with approximately 80% found just once. This specimen was PBMCs, taken around atezolizumab (anti-PD-L1) treatment. The receptor set was obtained from a man aged 70-80 years with urothelial cancer. The CDR3 runs from the conserved cysteine through the conserved F or W. The order of the fields is CDR3 protein, V gene, D gene. A D gene is named only where the DNA matches it firmly.

CASSSKGLSGTSVTDTQYF,TRBV19,TRBD2
CASSQGRLAGLETQYF,TRBV14,TRBD2
CASSFGGSLQNIQYF,TRBV14,TRBD2
CASSYSYSSETQYF,TRBV18,.
CASSPRIAGYNEQFF,TRBV9,TRBD2
CASSPYQGADNEQFF,TRBV18,TRBD1
CASSYSSLNTEAFF,TRBV6-5,.
CASRQVTQVRSYNEQFF,TRBV28,.
CTSSLMAGTPYQETQYF,TRBV1,.
CASRRDFDTYEQYF,TRBV2,.
CASSPRGSGANVLTF,TRBV7-3,.
CASSPIIDRSNEQYF,TRBV5-1,.
CASSVASGGTEAFF,TRBV5-5,.
CASSEWLLAGALEQFF,TRBV6-1,TRBD2
CASSSRIGLVGTGELFF,TRBV11-2,.
CASSLNFEQFF,TRBV7-2,.
CASSPQMSDIGNEQFF,TRBV4-3,.
CASSVEGGLNTEAFF,TRBV9,.
CAWSVQQGTNTIYF,TRBV30,TRBD1
CASSPIGTGFQETQYF,TRBV28,TRBD1
CASSGWTSVDTQYF,TRBV5-4,TRBD2
CASSPIGQAYEQYF,TRBV18,TRBD1
CASRRETFTDTQYF,TRBV6-1,.
CASSTPSGLGNEQFF,TRBV6-5,TRBD2
CASSYFGSSYEQYF,TRBV5-6,.
CASSPRTAYEQYF,TRBV27,.
CASSQRQRSYEQYF,TRBV14,.
CASSADRAYEQYF,TRBV7-6,TRBD1
CAWRRGGGNTIYF,TRBV30,.
CASSLDPGLAGSSSYNEQFF,TRBV11-3,TRBD2
CASSLLGTEAFF,TRBV6-6,.
CASSYGRERSYEQYF,TRBV6-5,.
CASSQEAVPPGEQYF,TRBV4-1,.
CAMGQGGEQYF,TRBV10-3,.
CASTSSGTSKDTQYF,TRBV19,TRBD2
CASSTSGRARDTQYF,TRBV7-9,TRBD2
CASSAGLAGAADTQYF,TRBV5-1,TRBD2
CASSLDSTEAFF,TRBV5-4,.
CAWSYGGGQPQHF,TRBV30,.
CASSQDTDTQYF,TRBV11-2,.
CASSQEGTGRTEAFF,TRBV4-3,.
CASSGTGGNTIYF,TRBV6-1,TRBD1
CASRRDRGHVDYGYTF,TRBV27,TRBD1
CASSPGTASTNTEAFF,TRBV18,TRBD1
CASSHGSGQPQHF,TRBV4-2,.
CASSIRGMNTEAFF,TRBV19,.
CASGTGAGGYTF,TRBV2,TRBD1
CASSISPGGKEQFF,TRBV19,TRBD2